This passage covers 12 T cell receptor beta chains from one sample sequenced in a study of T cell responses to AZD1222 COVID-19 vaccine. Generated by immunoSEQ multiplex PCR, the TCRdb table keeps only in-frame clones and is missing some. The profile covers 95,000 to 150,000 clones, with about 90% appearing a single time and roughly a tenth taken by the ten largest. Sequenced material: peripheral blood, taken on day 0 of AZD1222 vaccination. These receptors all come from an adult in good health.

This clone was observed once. This CDR3 reads CASSHHAGFWGRDNSPLHF. As DNA, the CDR3 is TGCGCCAGCAGCCACCACGCAGGGTTTTGGGGGCGGGATAATTCACCCCTCCACTTT. This rearrangement joins TRBV4-1 to TRBJ1-6; D possibly corresponds to TRBD1 (6 bases). The CDR3 is 19 amino acids. The V end lost 3 bases, the J end lost 5 bases, and 23 bases lay between the germline ends. CDR1 is MGHRA and CDR2 is YSYEKL in the germline V gene.

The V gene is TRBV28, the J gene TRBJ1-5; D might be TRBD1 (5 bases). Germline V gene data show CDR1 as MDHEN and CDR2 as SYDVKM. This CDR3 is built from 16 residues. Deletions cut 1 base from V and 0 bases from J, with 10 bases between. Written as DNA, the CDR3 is TGTGCCAGCAGTTTATCGACAGCATATAGCAATCAGCCCCAGCATTTT. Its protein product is CASSLSTAYSNQPQHF.

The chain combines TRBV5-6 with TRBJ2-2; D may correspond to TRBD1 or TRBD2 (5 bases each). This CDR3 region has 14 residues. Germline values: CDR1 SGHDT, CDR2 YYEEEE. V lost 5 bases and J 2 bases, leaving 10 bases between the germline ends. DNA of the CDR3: TGTGCCAGCAGTGTGGGACGAAACACCGGGGAGCTGTTTTTT. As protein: CASSVGRNTGELFF.

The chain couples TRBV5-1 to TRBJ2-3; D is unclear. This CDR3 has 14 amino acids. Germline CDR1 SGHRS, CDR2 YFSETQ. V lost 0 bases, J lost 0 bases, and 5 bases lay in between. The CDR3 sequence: CASSLDLSTDTQYF. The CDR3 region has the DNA TGCGCCAGCAGCTTGGACTTGAGCACAGATACGCAGTATTTT.

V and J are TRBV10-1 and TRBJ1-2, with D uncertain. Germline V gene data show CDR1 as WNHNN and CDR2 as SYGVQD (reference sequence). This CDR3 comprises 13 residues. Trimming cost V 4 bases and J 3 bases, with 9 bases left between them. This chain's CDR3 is CASSARADYGYTF. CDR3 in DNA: TGCGCCAGCAGTGCACGGGCGGACTATGGCTACACCTTC.

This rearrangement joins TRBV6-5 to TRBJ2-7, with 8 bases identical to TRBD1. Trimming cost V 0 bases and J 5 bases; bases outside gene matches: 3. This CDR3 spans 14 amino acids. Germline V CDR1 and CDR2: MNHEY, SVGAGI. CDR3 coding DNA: TGTGCCAGCAGTTACTCGGACAGGGAAAACGAGCAGTACTTC. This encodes CASSYSDRENEQYF.

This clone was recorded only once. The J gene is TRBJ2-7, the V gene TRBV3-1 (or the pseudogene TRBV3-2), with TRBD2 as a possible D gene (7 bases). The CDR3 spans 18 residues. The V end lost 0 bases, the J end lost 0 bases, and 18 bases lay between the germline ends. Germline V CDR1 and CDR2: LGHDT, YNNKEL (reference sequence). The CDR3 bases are TGTGCCAGCAGCCAAGAGACTTTCTGGGGGGGGCTCTCCTACGAGCAGTACTTC. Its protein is CASSQETFWGGLSYEQYF.

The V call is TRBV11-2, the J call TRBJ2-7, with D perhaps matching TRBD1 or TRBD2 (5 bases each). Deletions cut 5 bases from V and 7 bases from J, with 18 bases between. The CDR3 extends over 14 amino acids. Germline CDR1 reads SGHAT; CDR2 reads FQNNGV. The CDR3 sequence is CASSPPGLRGEQYF. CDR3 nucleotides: TGTGCCAGCAGCCCCCCAGGTCTGAGGGGTGAGCAGTACTTC. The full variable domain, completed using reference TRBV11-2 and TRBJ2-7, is EAGVAQSPRYKIIEKRQSVAFWCNPISGHATLYWYQQILGQGPKLLIQFQNNGVVDDSQLPKDRFSAERLKGVDSTLKIQPAKLEDSAVYLCASSPPGLRGEQYFGPGTRLTVT.

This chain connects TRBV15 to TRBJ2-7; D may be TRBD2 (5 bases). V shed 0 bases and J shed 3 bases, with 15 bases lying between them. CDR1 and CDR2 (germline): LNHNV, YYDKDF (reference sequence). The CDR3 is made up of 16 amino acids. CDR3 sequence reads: CATSRDSEGRIYEQYF. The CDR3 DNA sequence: TGTGCCACCAGCAGAGACAGTGAGGGAAGAATCTACGAGCAGTACTTC.

Here the CDR3 DNA reads TGTGCCAGTAGTATAGGGGTTCGCGAGCAGTACTTC. It translates to CASSIGVREQYF. This chain joins TRBV19 and TRBJ2-7; D unresolved. V was shortened by 1 base and J by 6 bases, with 7 bases between the two germline ends. Germline lookup yields CDR1 LNHDA and CDR2 SQIVND (reference sequence). The CDR3 loop spans 12 amino acids.

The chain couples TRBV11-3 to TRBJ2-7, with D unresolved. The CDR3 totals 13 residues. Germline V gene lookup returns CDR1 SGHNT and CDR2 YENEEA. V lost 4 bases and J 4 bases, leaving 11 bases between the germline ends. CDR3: CASSSPRLYEQYF. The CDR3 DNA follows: TGTGCCAGCAGCTCTCCACGGTTATACGAGCAGTACTTC.

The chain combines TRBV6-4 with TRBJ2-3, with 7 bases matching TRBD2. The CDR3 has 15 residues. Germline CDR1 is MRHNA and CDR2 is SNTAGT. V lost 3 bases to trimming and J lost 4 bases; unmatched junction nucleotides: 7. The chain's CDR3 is CASSESGGSADTQYF. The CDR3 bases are TGTGCCAGCAGTGAATCGGGGGGAAGCGCAGATACGCAGTATTTT.